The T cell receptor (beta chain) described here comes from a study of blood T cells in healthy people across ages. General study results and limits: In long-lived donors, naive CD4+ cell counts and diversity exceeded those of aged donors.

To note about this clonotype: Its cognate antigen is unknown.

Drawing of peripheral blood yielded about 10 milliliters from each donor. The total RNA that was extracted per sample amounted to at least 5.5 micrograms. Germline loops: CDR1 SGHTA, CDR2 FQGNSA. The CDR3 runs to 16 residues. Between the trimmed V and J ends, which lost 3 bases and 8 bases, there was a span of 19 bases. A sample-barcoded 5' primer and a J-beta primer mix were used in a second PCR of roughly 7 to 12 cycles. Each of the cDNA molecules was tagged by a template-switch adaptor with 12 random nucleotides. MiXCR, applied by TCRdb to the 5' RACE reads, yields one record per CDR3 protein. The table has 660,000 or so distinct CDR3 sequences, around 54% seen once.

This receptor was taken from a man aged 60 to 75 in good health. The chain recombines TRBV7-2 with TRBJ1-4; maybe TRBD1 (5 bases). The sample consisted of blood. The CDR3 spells CASSLGTASGKEKLFF. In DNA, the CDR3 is TGTGCCAGCAGCTTGGGGACCGCCTCTGGGAAGGAAAAACTGTTTTTT.